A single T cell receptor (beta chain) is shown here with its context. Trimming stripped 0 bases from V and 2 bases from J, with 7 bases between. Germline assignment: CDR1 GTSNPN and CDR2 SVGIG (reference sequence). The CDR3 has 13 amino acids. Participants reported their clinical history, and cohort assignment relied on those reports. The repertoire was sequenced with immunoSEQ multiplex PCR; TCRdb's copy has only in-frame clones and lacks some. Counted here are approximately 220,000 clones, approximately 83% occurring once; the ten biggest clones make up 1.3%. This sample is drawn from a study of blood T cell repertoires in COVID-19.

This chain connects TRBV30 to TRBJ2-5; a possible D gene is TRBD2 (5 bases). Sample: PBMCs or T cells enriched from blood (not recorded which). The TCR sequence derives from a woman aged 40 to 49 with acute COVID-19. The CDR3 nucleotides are TGTGCCTGGAGTGTACCGGGACAAGAGACCCAGTACTTC. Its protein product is CAWSVPGQETQYF.